This T cell receptor (beta chain) comes out of a study of regulatory T cells in long-lasting Graves disease. Time point described: persistent/refractory GD, antithyroid drugs over 5 years with positive TRAb. Researchers made the TCR library from RNA that was extracted from PBMCs. Many counts were recorded for this clonotype. Combining iRepertoire HTBI primers with Arm-PCR of CDR3 regions, the authors built TCR beta libraries. In TCRdb, the multiplex PCR reads were re-called with MiXCR into one record per CDR3 protein. The profile shows 400,000 to 500,000 distinct CDR3 sequences, roughly a fifth of them singletons. V was shortened by 6 bases and J by 0 bases, with 14 bases between the two germline ends. CDR3 length: 15 amino acids. Germline lookup yields CDR1 ENHRY and CDR2 SYGVKD.

The clonotype comes from a female donor with Graves disease. The material was peripheral blood mononuclear cells (PBMCs), obtained when the disease was refractory, from a patient treated with antithyroid drugs. The V and J genes are TRBV10-3 and TRBJ1-1; D remains ambiguous. CDR3 protein: CAISDRGRVNTEAFF. The CDR3 coding sequence is TGTGCCATCAGCGATAGAGGGAGAGTGAACACTGAAGCTTTCTTT.